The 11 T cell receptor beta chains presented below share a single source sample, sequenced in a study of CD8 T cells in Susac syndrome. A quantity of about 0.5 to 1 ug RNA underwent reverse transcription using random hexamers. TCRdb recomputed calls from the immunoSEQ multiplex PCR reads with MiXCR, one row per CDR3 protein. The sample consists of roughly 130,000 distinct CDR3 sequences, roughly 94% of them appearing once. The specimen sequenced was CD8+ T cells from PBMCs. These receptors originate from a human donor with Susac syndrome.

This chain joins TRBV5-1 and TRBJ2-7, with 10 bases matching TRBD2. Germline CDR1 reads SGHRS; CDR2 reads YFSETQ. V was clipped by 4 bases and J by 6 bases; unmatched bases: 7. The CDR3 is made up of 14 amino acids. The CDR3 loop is CASSQGLAVVEQYF. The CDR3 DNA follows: TGCGCCAGCAGCCAAGGACTAGCGGTAGTCGAGCAGTACTTC.

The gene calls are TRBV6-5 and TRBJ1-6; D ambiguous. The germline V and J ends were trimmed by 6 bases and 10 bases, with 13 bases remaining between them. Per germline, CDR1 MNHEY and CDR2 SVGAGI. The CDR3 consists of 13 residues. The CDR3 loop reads CASSPGPGSPLHF. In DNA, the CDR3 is TGTGCCAGCAGCCCTGGACCTGGCTCACCCCTCCACTTT.

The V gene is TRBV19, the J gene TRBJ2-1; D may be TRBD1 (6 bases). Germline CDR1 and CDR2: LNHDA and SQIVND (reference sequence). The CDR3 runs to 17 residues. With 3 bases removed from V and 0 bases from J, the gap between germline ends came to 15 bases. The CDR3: CASSIGRGRSSYNEQFF. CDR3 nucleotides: TGTGCCAGTAGTATCGGCAGGGGAAGGAGCTCCTACAATGAGCAGTTCTTC.

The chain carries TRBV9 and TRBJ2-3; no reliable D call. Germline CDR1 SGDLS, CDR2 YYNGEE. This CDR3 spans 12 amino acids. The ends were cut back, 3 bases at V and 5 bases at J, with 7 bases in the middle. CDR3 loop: CASSGAGDTQYF. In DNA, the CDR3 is TGTGCCAGCAGCGGAGCAGGAGATACGCAGTATTTT.

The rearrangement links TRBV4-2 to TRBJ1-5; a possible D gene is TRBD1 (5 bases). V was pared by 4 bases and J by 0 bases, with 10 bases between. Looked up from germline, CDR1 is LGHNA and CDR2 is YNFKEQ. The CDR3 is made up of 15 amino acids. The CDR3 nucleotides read TGTGCCAGCAGCCTCAGGGAGTATAGCAATCAGCCCCAGCATTTT. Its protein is CASSLREYSNQPQHF.

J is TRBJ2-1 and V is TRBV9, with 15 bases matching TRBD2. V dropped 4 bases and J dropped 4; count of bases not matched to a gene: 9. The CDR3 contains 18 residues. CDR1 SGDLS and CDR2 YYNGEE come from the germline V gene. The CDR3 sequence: CASSSPGTSGGPYNEQFF. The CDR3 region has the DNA TGTGCCAGCAGCTCTCCCGGGACTAGCGGGGGGCCTTACAATGAGCAGTTCTTC.

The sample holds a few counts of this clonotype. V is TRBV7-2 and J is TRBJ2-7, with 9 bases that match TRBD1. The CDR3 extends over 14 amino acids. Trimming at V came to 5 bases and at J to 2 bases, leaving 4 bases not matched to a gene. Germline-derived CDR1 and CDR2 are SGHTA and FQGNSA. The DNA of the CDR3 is TGTGCCAGCAGCGTGACAGGGGGAGCCTACGAGCAGTACTTC. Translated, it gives CASSVTGGAYEQYF.

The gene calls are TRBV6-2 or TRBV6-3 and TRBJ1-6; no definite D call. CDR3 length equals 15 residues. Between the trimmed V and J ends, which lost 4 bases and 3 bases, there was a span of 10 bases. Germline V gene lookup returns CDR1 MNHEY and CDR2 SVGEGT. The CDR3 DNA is TGTGCCAGCAGTTCCCAGGATCTCTATAATTCACCCCTCCACTTT. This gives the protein CASSSQDLYNSPLHF.

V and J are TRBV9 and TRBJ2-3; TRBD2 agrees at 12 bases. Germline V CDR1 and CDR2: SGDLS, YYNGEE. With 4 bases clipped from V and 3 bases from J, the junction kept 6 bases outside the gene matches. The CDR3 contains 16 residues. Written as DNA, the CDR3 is TGTGCCAGCAGCCACTGGACTAGCGGGGTTACAGATACGCAGTATTTT. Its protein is CASSHWTSGVTDTQYF.

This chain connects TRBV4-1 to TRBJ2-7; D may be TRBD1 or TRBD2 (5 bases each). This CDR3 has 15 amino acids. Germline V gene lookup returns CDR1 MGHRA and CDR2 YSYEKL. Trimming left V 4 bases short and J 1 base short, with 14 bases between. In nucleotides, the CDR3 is TGCGCCAGCAGCCCGGGACCCCTGGGGTCCTACGAGCAGTACTTC. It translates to CASSPGPLGSYEQYF.

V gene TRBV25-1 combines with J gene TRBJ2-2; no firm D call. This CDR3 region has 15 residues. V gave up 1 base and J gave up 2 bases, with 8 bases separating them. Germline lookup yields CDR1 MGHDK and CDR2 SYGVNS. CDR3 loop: CASSEFEHNTGELFF. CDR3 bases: TGTGCCAGCAGTGAATTCGAGCACAACACCGGGGAGCTGTTTTTT.